Sequencing of this T cell receptor beta chain was carried out in a study of shared clonotypes between healthy human individuals. Study-wide points: Generally, naive subsets (rather than memory subsets) showed larger estimated richness. Among non-shared clonotypes, generation probabilities were lower than among those shared by all four donors.

The assay was immunoSEQ multiplex PCR, and TCRdb's table has in-frame clones only and misses some. The sample has around 2.5 million clones; approximately 93% are singletons. Every donor, a Caucasian adult, lived in Nashville, Tennessee. Naive CD4+ cells were CD45RA-selected; the remaining cells were memory. Germline CDR1 and CDR2: SQVTM and ANQGSEA. This CDR3 has 13 residues. V lost 5 bases and J 2 bases, leaving 12 bases between the germline ends. Of note for this clone: Its antigen is still unknown.

The genes are TRBV29-1 and TRBJ1-1, with D possibly being TRBD1 (5 bases). Sequencing was done on a sample of naive CD4+ T cells from PBMCs. Subset described: CD45RA+ positively selected. The receptor comes from a man aged 18-30 years in good health. Some clones in this sample may be carry-over from other donors' samples. CDR3 sequence: CSVYRPLNTEAFF. CDR3 DNA sequence: TGCAGCGTTTACAGGCCCCTTAACACTGAAGCTTTCTTT.